A selection of T cell receptor beta chains follows, all from one sample in a study of OX40 agonist ivuxolimab in advanced cancers. Sequencing was performed with immunoSEQ multiplex PCR; in TCRdb, only in-frame clones are kept and a portion is missing. This table holds under 45,000 clones, more than 75% found once. This specimen was CD4+ or CD8+ T cells sorted from blood, taken in a trial of the OX40 agonist ivuxolimab. These receptor sequences come from an adult with an advanced solid tumor such as melanoma, head and neck, liver or kidney cancer. Each CDR3 is given with its conserved first and last residue. D genes are given only for firm matches. Not every row has a clone size; where given, it reads once, few, many or a size class.

d_call,j_call,v_call,clone_size,cdr3_aa,cdr3_nt
-,TRBJ1-1,TRBV5-5,few,CASSSLRDGTYMNTEAFF,TGTGCCAGCAGCTCCCTCCGGGACGGAACATACATGAACACTGAAGCTTTCTTT
TRBD1,TRBJ2-1,TRBV7-2,-,CASSQGDRIYNEQFF,TGTGCCAGCAGCCAAGGGGACAGAATCTACAATGAGCAGTTCTTC
-,TRBJ1-1,TRBV19,-,CASSSMVKGTEAFF,TGTGCCAGTAGTAGCATGGTGAAGGGCACTGAAGCTTTCTTT
TRBD1,TRBJ2-5,TRBV2,-,CASRPTGSIKEQYF,TGTGCCAGCAGACCGACAGGGTCGATAAAGGAGCAGTACTTC
TRBD2,TRBJ2-7,TRBV11-2,-,CASSLGELASGDEQYF,TGTGCCAGCAGCTTAGGGGAACTAGCGTCGGGGGACGAGCAGTACTTC
TRBD1,TRBJ2-7,TRBV18,-,CASSLRDRGYEQYF,TGTGCCAGCTCACTCCGGGACAGGGGCTACGAGCAGTACTTC
TRBD2,TRBJ2-1,TRBV27,-,CASSFFGLAGVSNEQFF,TGTGCCAGCAGTTTTTTTGGACTAGCGGGAGTATCAAATGAGCAGTTCTTC
TRBD2,TRBJ2-7,TRBV29-1,-,CSVKTSGSYEQYF,TGCAGCGTGAAGACTAGCGGGAGTTACGAGCAGTACTTC
-,TRBJ2-7,TRBV9,-,CASSVGGDTYEQYF,TGTGCCAGCAGCGTAGGAGGGGATACCTACGAGCAGTACTTC
-,TRBJ2-1,TRBV28,-,CASSLVDETYNEQFF,TGTGCCAGCAGTTTGGTAGATGAGACCTACAATGAGCAGTTCTTC
-,TRBJ1-2,TRBV6-6,few,CASSYSGDPNYGYTF,TGTGCCAGCAGTTACTCTGGGGACCCTAACTATGGCTACACCTTC
-,TRBJ2-2,TRBV7-8,-,CASSLARGRTGELFF,TGTGCCAGCAGCTTAGCCCGGGGGCGCACCGGGGAGCTGTTTTTT
TRBD2,TRBJ2-3,TRBV9,-,CASSVVAGDSSDTQYF,TGTGCCAGCAGCGTAGTAGCGGGAGATTCGTCAGATACGCAGTATTTT
-,TRBJ2-1,TRBV7-3,-,CASSFIAASSDEQFF,TGTGCCAGCAGCTTCATAGCAGCCTCCTCCGATGAGCAGTTCTTC
TRBD1,TRBJ1-2,TRBV19,-,CASSIEGTGIHYGYTF,TGTGCCAGTAGTATAGAAGGGACAGGGATCCACTATGGCTACACCTTC
-,TRBJ1-3,TRBV19,-,CATDVGSGNTIYF,TGTGCCACGGACGTGGGGTCTGGAAACACCATATATTTT
-,TRBJ1-2,TRBV25-1,-,CASSLSGGAHTF,TGTGCCAGCAGCTTGAGCGGCGGGGCGCACACCTTC
TRBD2,TRBJ2-5,TRBV11-2,-,CASSLDLTGGETQYF,TGTGCCAGCAGCTTAGATTTGACGGGGGGTGAGACCCAGTACTTC
-,TRBJ1-1,TRBV11-2,-,CASSLAMNTEAFF,TGTGCCAGCAGCTTGGCTATGAACACTGAAGCTTTCTTT
-,TRBJ2-2,TRBV7-9,-,CASSLGIGSPNTGELFF,TGTGCCAGCAGCCTCGGGATCGGATCACCGAACACCGGGGAGCTGTTTTTT
-,TRBJ2-5,TRBV18,-,CASSPWGEETQYF,TGTGCCAGCTCACCGTGGGGGGAAGAGACCCAGTACTTC
TRBD1,TRBJ1-1,TRBV28,-,CASSLTGVNTEAFF,TGTGCCAGCAGTTTAACAGGGGTGAACACTGAAGCTTTCTTT
-,TRBJ1-1,TRBV7-9,few,CASSLERGTEAFF,TGTGCCAGCAGCTTAGAAAGAGGGACTGAAGCTTTCTTT
-,TRBJ1-2,TRBV6-1,-,CASSLGAEYGYTF,TGTGCCAGCAGCCTGGGAGCCGAATATGGCTACACCTTC
-,TRBJ1-2,TRBV6-5,-,CASTTQGHYGYTF,TGTGCCAGCACTACACAGGGACACTATGGCTACACCTTC
-,TRBJ2-7,TRBV5-1,-,CASSLAGGQVPYEQYF,TGCGCCAGCAGCTTGGCCGGGGGACAAGTACCTTACGAGCAGTACTTC
TRBD1,TRBJ1-4,TRBV7-3,-,CASSPTGGANEKLFF,TGTGCCAGCAGCCCTACAGGGGGGGCTAATGAAAAACTGTTTTTT
-,TRBJ1-6,TRBV28,-,CASSSSTSDAFWDSPLHF,TGTGCCAGCAGTTCGTCGACGTCGGACGCGTTCTGGGATTCACCCCTCCACTTT
-,TRBJ1-4,TRBV28,-,CASSLGQMANEKLFF,TGTGCCAGCAGTTTGGGTCAGATGGCTAATGAAAAACTGTTTTTT
TRBD2,TRBJ2-7,TRBV4-1,-,CASSQGTRAYEQYF,TGCGCCAGCAGCCAAGGGACTAGAGCCTACGAGCAGTACTTC
-,TRBJ1-2,TRBV5-6,-,CASSLWGGGYGYTF,TGTGCCAGCAGCTTGTGGGGGGGCGGCTATGGCTACACCTTC
-,TRBJ1-2,TRBV5-1,-,CASSSSLGYGYTF,TGCGCCAGCAGCTCCAGCCTGGGGTACGGCTACACCTTC
-,TRBJ2-3,TRBV28,-,CASSFLPDTQYF,TGTGCCAGCAGTTTCCTGCCCGATACGCAGTATTTT
TRBD1,TRBJ1-2,TRBV11-2,-,CASSPGTGRHAGYTF,TGTGCCAGCAGCCCGGGGACAGGGAGGCATGCTGGCTACACCTTC
-,TRBJ2-1,TRBV9,-,CASSSRGAPERKSSYNEQFF,TGTGCCAGCAGCTCTAGAGGGGCCCCCGAGCGGAAGAGCTCCTACAATGAGCAGTTCTTC
-,TRBJ2-3,TRBV10-2,-,CASKATSTDTQYF,TGCGCCAGCAAGGCGACTAGCACAGATACGCAGTATTTT
-,TRBJ2-7,TRBV28,-,CASSRPFAGTAYEQYF,TGTGCCAGCAGTCGGCCTTTTGCAGGGACCGCATACGAGCAGTACTTC
-,TRBJ1-5,TRBV10-3,-,CAIQDSNSNQPQHF,TGTGCCATTCAGGACAGTAATAGCAATCAGCCCCAGCATTTT
-,TRBJ1-1,TRBV27,-,CASYSDRNTEAFF,TGTGCCAGCTATTCCGACAGGAACACTGAAGCTTTCTTT
TRBD2,TRBJ2-7,TRBV5-1,-,CASSSASGGMGEQYF,TGCGCCAGCAGCTCGGCTAGCGGGGGAATGGGCGAGCAGTACTTC
-,TRBJ2-5,TRBV11-2,-,CASSDAFPGGTQYF,TGTGCCAGCAGCGATGCTTTCCCTGGCGGGACCCAGTACTTC
-,TRBJ1-2,TRBV10-3,once,CAISDAAGFGYTF,TGTGCCATCAGTGACGCGGCAGGGTTTGGCTACACCTTC
-,TRBJ1-6,TRBV12-5,-,CASGLISGASPLHF,TGTGCTAGTGGTTTAATATCGGGTGCTTCACCCCTCCACTTT
-,TRBJ1-1,TRBV2,-,CASRADRNTEAFF,TGTGCCAGCAGGGCGGACAGAAACACTGAAGCTTTCTTT
TRBD1,TRBJ2-7,TRBV25-1,-,CATGQGAYEQYF,TGTGCCACCGGACAGGGGGCTTACGAGCAGTACTTC
-,TRBJ1-1,TRBV30,-,CAWSAVISRTEAFF,TGTGCCTGGAGTGCGGTAATATCCCGCACTGAAGCTTTCTTT
-,TRBJ2-7,TRBV12-1,-,CASSRQQGASNEQYF,TGTGCCAGCAGCCGCCAACAGGGGGCTTCCAACGAGCAGTACTTC
TRBD1,TRBJ1-1,TRBV7-3,-,CASSPMTGRNTEAFF,TGTGCCAGCAGCCCTATGACAGGGAGGAACACTGAAGCTTTCTTT
TRBD1,TRBJ2-2,TRBV29-1,-,CSVERQGNTGELFF,TGCAGCGTTGAGAGACAGGGAAACACCGGGGAGCTGTTTTTT
-,TRBJ1-5,TRBV5-6,few,CASSLEGRVGQPQHF,TGTGCCAGCAGCTTGGAAGGCAGGGTGGGTCAGCCCCAGCATTTT
TRBD2,TRBJ2-3,TRBV2,once,CASRSPLGGGTTDTQYF,TGTGCCAGCAGGTCCCCGTTGGGCGGGGGGACGACAGATACGCAGTATTTT
-,TRBJ1-4,TRBV6-5,once,CASRFPNEKLFF,TGTGCCAGCCGGTTTCCTAATGAAAAACTGTTTTTT
TRBD1,TRBJ1-2,TRBV28,-,CASSFIPQGADGYTF,TGTGCCAGCAGTTTTATTCCGCAGGGGGCTGATGGCTACACCTTC
TRBD2,TRBJ2-7,TRBV6-5,-,CASSKPGGSYEQYF,TGTGCCAGCAGTAAACCGGGGGGCTCCTACGAGCAGTACTTC
-,TRBJ2-1,TRBV7-3,-,CASSIMASRVNEQFF,TGTGCCAGCAGTATCATGGCGTCAAGGGTCAATGAGCAGTTCTTC
TRBD2,TRBJ2-1,TRBV7-3,once,CASSLETGGRNEQFF,TGTGCCAGCAGCTTAGAAACGGGAGGGAGGAATGAGCAGTTCTTC
TRBD2,TRBJ2-3,TRBV25-1,-,CASSESGTSGFTDTQYF,TGTGCCAGCAGTGAATCAGGGACTAGCGGCTTCACAGATACGCAGTATTTT
TRBD1,TRBJ1-2,TRBV6-5,few,CASSYGTGRGGYTF,TGTGCCAGCAGTTACGGGACAGGGAGGGGGGGCTACACCTTC
-,TRBJ1-3,TRBV11-2,once,CASSLGYPSGRNTIYF,TGTGCCAGCAGCTTAGGGTACCCATCGGGTCGAAACACCATATATTTT
-,TRBJ2-3,TRBV28,-,CASGGGQARPDTQYF,TGTGCCAGCGGGGGAGGACAGGCCCGACCAGATACGCAGTATTTT